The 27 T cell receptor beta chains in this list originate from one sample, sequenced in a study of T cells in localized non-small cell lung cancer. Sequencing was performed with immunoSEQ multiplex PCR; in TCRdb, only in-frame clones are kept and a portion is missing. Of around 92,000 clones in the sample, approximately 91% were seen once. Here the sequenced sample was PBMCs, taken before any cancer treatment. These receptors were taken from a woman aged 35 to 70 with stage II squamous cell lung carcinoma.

The CDR3 sequence is CASSLEKGFAIYF. The CDR3 coding sequence is TGCGCCAGCAGCTTGGAAAAGGGGTTTGCCATATATTTT. J is TRBJ1-3 and V is TRBV5-1; TRBD1 is a possible D gene (5 bases). Trimming pared 0 bases from V and 11 bases from J, leaving 12 bases between. The CDR3 is 13 amino acids. CDR1 and CDR2 from the germline V gene are SGHRS and YFSETQ.

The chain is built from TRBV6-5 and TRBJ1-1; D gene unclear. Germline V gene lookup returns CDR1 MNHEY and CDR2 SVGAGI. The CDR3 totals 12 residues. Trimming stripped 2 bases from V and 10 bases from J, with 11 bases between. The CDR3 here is CASSYEGGRAFF. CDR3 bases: TGTGCCAGCAGTTACGAAGGCGGGCGAGCTTTCTTT.

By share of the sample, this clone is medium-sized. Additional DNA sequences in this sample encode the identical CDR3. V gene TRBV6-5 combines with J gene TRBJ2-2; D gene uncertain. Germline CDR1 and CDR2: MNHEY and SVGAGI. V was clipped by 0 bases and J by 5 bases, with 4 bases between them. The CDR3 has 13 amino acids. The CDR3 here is CASSYSGTGELFF. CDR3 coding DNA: TGTGCCAGCAGTTACTCCGGGACCGGGGAGCTGTTTTTT.

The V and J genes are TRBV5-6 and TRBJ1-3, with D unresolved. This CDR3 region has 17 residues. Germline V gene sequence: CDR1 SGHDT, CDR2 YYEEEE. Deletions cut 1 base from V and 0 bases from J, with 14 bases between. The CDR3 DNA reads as TGTGCCAGCAGCTTGTCCCCGGGAGTCTACTCTGGAAACACCATATATTTT. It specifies CASSLSPGVYSGNTIYF.

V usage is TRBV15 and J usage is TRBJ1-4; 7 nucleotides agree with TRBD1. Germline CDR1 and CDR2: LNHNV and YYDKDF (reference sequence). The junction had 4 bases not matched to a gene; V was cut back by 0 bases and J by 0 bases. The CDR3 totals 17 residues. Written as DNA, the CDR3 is TGTGCCACCAGCAGAGATAAGGGGGCCGCAACTAATGAAAAACTGTTTTTT. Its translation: CATSRDKGAATNEKLFF.

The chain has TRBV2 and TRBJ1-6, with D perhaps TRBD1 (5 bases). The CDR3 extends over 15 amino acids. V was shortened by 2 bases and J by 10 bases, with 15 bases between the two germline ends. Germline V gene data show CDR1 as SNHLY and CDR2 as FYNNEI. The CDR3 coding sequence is TGTGCCAGCAGTGAAATGGCAGGGAGATTATCACCCCTCCACTTT. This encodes CASSEMAGRLSPLHF. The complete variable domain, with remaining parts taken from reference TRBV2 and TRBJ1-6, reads EPEVTQTPSHQVTQMGQEVILRCVPISNHLYFYWYRQILGQKVEFLVSFYNNEISEKSEIFDDQFSVERPDGSNFTLKIRSTKLEDSAMYFCASSEMAGRLSPLHFGNGTRLTVT.

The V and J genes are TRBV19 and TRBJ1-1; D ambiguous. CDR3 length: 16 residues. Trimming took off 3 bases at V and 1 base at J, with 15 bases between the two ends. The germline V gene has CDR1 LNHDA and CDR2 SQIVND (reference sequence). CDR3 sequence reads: CASSIKVGDGNTEAFF. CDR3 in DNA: TGTGCCAGTAGTATCAAGGTCGGAGACGGGAACACTGAAGCTTTCTTT. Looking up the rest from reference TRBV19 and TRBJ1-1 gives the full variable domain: DGGITQSPKYLFRKEGQNVTLSCEQNLNHDAMYWYRQDPGQGLRLIYYSQIVNDFQKGDIAEGYSVSREKKESFPLTVTSAQKNPTAFYLCASSIKVGDGNTEAFFGQGTRLTVV.

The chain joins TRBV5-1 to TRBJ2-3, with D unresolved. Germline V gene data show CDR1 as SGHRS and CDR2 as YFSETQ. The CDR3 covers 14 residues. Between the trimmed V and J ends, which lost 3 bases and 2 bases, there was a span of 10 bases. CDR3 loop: CASSSWASTDTQYF. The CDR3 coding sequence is TGCGCCAGCAGCTCCTGGGCCTCCACAGATACGCAGTATTTT. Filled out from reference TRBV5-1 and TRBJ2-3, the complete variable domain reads KAGVTQTPRYLIKTRGQQVTLSCSPISGHRSVSWYQQTPGQGLQFLFEYFSETQRNKGNFPGRFSGRQFSNSRSEMNVSTLELGDSALYLCASSSWASTDTQYFGPGTRLTVL.

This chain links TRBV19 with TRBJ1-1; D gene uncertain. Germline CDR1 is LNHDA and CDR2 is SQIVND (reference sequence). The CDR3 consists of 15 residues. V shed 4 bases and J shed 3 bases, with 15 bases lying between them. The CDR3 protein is CASSSGGTRDTEAFF. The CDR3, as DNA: TGTGCCAGTAGTAGCGGTGGTACTAGGGACACTGAAGCTTTCTTT.

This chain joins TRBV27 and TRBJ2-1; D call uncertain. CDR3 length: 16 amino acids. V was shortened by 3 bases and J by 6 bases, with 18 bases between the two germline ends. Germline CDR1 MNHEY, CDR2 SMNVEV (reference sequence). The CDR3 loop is CASSFSGANFGNEQFF. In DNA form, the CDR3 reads TGTGCCAGCAGTTTCTCGGGTGCGAACTTCGGCAATGAGCAGTTCTTC.

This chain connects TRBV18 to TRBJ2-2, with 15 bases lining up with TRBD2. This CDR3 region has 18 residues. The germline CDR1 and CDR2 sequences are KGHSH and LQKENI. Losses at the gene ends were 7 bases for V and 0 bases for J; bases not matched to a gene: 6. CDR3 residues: CASLRTSGGAPNTGELFF. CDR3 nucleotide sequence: TGTGCCAGCTTGCGGACTAGCGGGGGGGCCCCGAACACCGGGGAGCTGTTTTTT.

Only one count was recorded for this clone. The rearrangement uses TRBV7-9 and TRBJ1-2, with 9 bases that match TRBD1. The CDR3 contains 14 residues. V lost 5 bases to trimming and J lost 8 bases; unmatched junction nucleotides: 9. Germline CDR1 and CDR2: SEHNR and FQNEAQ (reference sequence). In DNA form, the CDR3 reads TGTGCCAGCAGCCAAGGGACAGGGACGGAGGGCTACACCTTC. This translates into CASSQGTGTEGYTF.

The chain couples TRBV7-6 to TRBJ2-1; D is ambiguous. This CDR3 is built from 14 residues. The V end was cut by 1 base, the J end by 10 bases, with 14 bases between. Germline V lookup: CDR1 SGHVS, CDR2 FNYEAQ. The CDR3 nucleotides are TGTGCCAGCAGCTTAGGTCGGACCCCATTGGAGCAGTTCTTC. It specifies CASSLGRTPLEQFF.

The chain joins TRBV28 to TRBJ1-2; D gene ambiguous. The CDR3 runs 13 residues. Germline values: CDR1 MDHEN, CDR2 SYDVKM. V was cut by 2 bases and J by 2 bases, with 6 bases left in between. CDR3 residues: CASSLGPNYGYTF. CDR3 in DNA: TGTGCCAGCAGTTTAGGCCCGAACTATGGCTACACCTTC.

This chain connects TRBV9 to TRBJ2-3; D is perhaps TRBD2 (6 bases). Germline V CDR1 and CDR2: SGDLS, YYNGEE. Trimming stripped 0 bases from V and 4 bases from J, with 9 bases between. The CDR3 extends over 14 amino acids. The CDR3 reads CASSVVGGSDTQYF. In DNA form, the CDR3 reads TGTGCCAGCAGCGTAGTTGGAGGGTCAGATACGCAGTATTTT.

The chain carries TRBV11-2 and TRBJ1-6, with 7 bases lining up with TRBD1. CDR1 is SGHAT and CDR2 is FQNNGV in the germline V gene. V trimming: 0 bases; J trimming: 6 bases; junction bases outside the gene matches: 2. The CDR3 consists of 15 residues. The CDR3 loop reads CASSLDRQGNSPLHF. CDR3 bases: TGTGCCAGCAGCTTAGATCGACAGGGTAATTCACCCCTCCACTTT.

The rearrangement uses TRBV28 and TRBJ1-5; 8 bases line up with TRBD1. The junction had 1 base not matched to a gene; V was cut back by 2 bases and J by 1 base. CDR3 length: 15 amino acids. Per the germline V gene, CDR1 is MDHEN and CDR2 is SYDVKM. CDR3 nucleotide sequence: TGTGCCAGCAGTTTACAGGGGGCGAGCAATCAGCCCCAGCATTTT. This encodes CASSLQGASNQPQHF. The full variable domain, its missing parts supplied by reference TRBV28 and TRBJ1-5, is DVKVTQSSRYLVKRTGEKVFLECVQDMDHENMFWYRQDPGLGLRLIYFSYDVKMKEKGDIPEGYSVSREKKERFSLILESASTNQTSMYLCASSLQGASNQPQHFGDGTRLSIL.

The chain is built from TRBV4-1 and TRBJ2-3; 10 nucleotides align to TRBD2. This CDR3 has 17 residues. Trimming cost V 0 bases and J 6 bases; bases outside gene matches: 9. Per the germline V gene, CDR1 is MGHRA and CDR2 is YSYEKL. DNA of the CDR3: TGCGCCAGCAGCCAAGAGCGGACTAGCGGTCCAGGTGATACGCAGTATTTT. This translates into CASSQERTSGPGDTQYF.

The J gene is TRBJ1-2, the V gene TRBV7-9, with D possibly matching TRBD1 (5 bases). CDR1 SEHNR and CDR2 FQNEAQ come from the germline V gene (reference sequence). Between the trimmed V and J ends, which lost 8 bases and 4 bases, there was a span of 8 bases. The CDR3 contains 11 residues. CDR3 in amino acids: CASYGGYGYTF. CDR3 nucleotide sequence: TGTGCCAGCTATGGGGGCTATGGCTACACCTTC.

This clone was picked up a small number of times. The DNA for the CDR3 is TGTGCCAGCAGCCCAGGGGGCGGGGACAATCAGCCCCAGCATTTT. Its translation is CASSPGGGDNQPQHF. This chain uses TRBV5-4 with TRBJ1-5; 8 nucleotides agree with TRBD1. This CDR3 has 15 amino acids. V was clipped by 4 bases and J by 3 bases; unmatched bases: 6. Germline values: CDR1 SGHNT, CDR2 YYREEE (reference sequence).

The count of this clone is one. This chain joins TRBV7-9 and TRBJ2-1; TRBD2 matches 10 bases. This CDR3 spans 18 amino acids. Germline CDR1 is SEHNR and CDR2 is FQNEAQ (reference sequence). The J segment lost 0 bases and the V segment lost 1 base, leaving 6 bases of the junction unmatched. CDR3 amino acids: CASSLELASGSSYNEQFF. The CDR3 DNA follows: TGTGCCAGCAGCTTAGAACTGGCTAGCGGGAGCTCCTACAATGAGCAGTTCTTC.

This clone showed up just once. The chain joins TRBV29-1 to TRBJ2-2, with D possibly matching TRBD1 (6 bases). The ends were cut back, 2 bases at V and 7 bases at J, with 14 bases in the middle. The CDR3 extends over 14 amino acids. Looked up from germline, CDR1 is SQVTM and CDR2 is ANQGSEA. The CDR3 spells CSVERQGSVGELFF. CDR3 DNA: TGCAGCGTTGAACGGCAGGGGTCGGTCGGGGAGCTGTTTTTT.

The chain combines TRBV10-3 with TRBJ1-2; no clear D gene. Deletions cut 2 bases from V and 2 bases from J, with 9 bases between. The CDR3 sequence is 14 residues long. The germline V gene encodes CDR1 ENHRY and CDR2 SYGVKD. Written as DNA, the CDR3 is TGTGCCATCAGTGAGGATTTGGACAACTATGGCTACACCTTC. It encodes CAISEDLDNYGYTF.

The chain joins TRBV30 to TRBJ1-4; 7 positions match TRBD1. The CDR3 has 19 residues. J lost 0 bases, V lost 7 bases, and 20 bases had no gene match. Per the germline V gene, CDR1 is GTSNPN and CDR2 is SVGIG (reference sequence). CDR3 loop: CAFGSPARGQIATNEKLFF. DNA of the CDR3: TGTGCCTTCGGCTCCCCGGCCCGGGGACAGATTGCAACTAATGAAAAACTGTTTTTT.

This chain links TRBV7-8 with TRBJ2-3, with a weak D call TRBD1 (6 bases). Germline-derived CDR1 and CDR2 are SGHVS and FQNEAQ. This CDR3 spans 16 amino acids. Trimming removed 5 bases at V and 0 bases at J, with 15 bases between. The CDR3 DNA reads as TGTGCCAGCAGCCGCGGTGAGGGACAAAGCACAGATACGCAGTATTTT. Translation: CASSRGEGQSTDTQYF.

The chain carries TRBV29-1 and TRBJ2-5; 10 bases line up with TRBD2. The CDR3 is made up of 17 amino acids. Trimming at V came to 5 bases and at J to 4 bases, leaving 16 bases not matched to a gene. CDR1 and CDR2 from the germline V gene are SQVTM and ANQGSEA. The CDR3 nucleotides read TGCAGCGTTAGGGGGGCTAGCGGGAGATCGGCACTAGAGACCCAGTACTTC. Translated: CSVRGASGRSALETQYF.

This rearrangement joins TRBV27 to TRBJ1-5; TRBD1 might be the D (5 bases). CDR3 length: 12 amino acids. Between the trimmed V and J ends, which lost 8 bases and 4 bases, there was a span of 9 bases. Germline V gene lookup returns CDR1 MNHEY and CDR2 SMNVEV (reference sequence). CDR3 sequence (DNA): TGTGCCAGCGCAGACAGAAATCAGCCCCAGCATTTT. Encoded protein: CASADRNQPQHF.